This T cell receptor (beta chain) was captured by sequencing in a study of T cell changes during pregnancy in multiple sclerosis. Assay used: immunoSEQ multiplex PCR; TCRdb lists only in-frame clones, some missing. The sample includes 60,000 to 90,000 clones, about 89% of them seen just once. The length of the CDR3 is 18 residues. V gave up 3 bases and J gave up 2 bases; unmatched junction bases: 6. Germline lookup yields CDR1 SGHDT and CDR2 YYEEEE. This clonotype was obtained from a female donor with multiple sclerosis, enrolled in a pregnancy study. The chain joins TRBV5-6 to TRBJ2-2; 14 bases are a match to TRBD2. The starting material was peripheral blood, obtained before pregnancy. Here the CDR3 reads CASSSSGTSGSNTGELFF. Written as DNA, the CDR3 is TGTGCCAGCAGCTCGTCCGGGACTAGCGGGAGCAACACCGGGGAGCTGTTTTTT.